This T cell receptor beta chain was sequenced during a study of preoperative IRX-2 immunotherapy in early breast cancer. CDR1 and CDR2 (germline): SGHVS, FQNEAQ. This CDR3 spans 16 amino acids. After removal of 3 bases from V and 8 bases from J, the junction contained 14 bases not matched to a gene. The table came from immunoSEQ multiplex PCR; TCRdb's copy has only in-frame clones and leaves some out. The data show 40,000 to 50,000 clones, with about 80% seen just once and 1% to 1.5% held by the top ten. Treatment in this sample: preoperative locoregional IRX-2 cytokine immunotherapy. Patients received preoperative, locoregional IRX-2 cytokine immunotherapy in a phase Ib study.

The origin of this receptor is a human donor with breast cancer. The source material was tumor tissue, sampled after IRX-2 immunotherapy. The V gene is TRBV7-8, the J gene TRBJ2-3; 7 positions agree with TRBD1. The CDR3 sequence: CASSLGRGGEVGTQYF. CDR3 nucleotides: TGTGCCAGCAGCTTGGGGCGAGGGGGCGAAGTGGGTACGCAGTATTTT.